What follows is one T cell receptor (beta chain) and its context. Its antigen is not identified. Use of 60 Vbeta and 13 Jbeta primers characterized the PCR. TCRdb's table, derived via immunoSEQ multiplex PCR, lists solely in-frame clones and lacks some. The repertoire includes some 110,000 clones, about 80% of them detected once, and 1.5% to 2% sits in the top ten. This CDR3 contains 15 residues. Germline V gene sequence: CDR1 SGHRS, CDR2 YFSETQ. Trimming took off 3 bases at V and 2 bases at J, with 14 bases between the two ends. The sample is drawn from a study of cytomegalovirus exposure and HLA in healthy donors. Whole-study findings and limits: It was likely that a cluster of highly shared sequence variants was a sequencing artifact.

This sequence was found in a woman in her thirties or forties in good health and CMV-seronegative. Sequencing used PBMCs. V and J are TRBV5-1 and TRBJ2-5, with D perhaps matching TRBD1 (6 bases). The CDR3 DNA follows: TGCGCCAGCAGCTCAGGGGCAACCCGACAAGAGACCCAGTACTTC. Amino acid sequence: CASSSGATRQETQYF. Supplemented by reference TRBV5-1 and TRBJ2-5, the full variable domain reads KAGVTQTPRYLIKTRGQQVTLSCSPISGHRSVSWYQQTPGQGLQFLFEYFSETQRNKGNFPGRFSGRQFSNSRSEMNVSTLELGDSALYLCASSSGATRQETQYFGPGTRLLVL.